Each of the 31 T cell receptor delta chains below was sequenced from the same sample in a study of gamma-delta T cells after stem cell transplantation. TCRdb reprocessed the RT-PCR reads through CATT. Here the sample spans about 3,400 delta-chain clones, 16% being singletons. Sequenced input: gamma-delta T cells. The receptor set was obtained from a human donor. It is not recorded whose cells these are; they may come from a transplant donor.

About this clone: A read error is likely here: a far larger clone is one base away. This chain joins TRDV2 and TRDJ1, with 9 nucleotides matching TRDD3. The CDR3 runs to 20 residues. Looked up from germline, CDR1 is GEAIGNYY and CDR2 is EKD. V was clipped by 0 bases and J by 1 base; unmatched bases: 17. CDR3 DNA: TGTGCCTGTGACACCGCGGCTCGCGGAGTACTGGGGGAAGGCACCGATAAACTCATCTTT. Protein sequence: CACDTAARGVLGEGTDKLIF.

This clone came up a few times. Possible read error: a much larger clone is one base away. The chain is built from TRDV2 and TRDJ1; 12 nucleotides line up with TRDD3. Germline CDR1 and CDR2: GEAIGNYY and EKD. The CDR3 length is 19 residues. The CDR3 nucleotides are TGTGCCTGTGACGGCCTTCCTCTTACTGGGGGATACAAGACCGATAACCTCATCTTT. The encoded protein is CACDGLPLTGGYKTDNLIF.

This clone is labeled as large. This chain joins TRDV2 and TRDJ1; TRDD3 agrees at 11 bases. The CDR3 is 16 residues long. V lost 0 bases to trimming and J lost 4 bases; unmatched junction nucleotides: 6. Germline loops: CDR1 GEAIGNYY, CDR2 EKD. The chain's CDR3 is CACDTLVLGDNDKLIF. The DNA for the CDR3 is TGTGCCTGTGACACCCTTGTACTGGGGGATAACGATAAACTCATCTTT.

This clone is labeled medium-sized. The chain has TRDV2 and TRDJ1; 13 bases line up with TRDD3. J gave up 2 bases and V 0 bases, and 14 bases lay outside the gene matches. CDR3 length equals 20 residues. Looked up from germline, CDR1 is GEAIGNYY and CDR2 is EKD. The CDR3 is CACDTVLGDTLNVETDKLIF. The CDR3 DNA reads as TGTGCCTGTGACACCGTACTGGGGGATACGCTAAATGTAGAAACCGATAAACTCATCTTT.

In this sample, this clone turned up a few times. This clone may be a read error of a much larger clone one base away. The rearrangement joins TRDV2 to TRDJ1, with D perhaps matching TRDD3 (6 bases). Between the trimmed V and J ends, which lost 0 bases and 0 bases, there was a span of 37 bases. CDR1 is GEAIGNYY and CDR2 is EKD in the germline V gene. This CDR3 comprises 24 residues. The CDR3 reads CACDTVSSNDPGDPLNSYTDKLIF. DNA for the CDR3: TGTGCCTGTGACACCGTTTCCTCTAATGATCCTGGGGATCCACTCAACTCCTACACCGATAAACTCATCTTT.

The chain joins TRDV2 to TRDJ3; the match to TRDD3 covers 10 bases. V was pared by 0 bases and J by 0 bases, with 13 bases of the junction left unmatched. The CDR3 covers 22 residues. Germline V gene lookup returns CDR1 GEAIGNYY and CDR2 EKD. Here the CDR3 reads CACDTATGGSDFSSWDTRQMFF. In nucleotides, the CDR3 is TGTGCCTGTGACACCGCTACTGGGGGATCTGACTTTAGCTCCTGGGACACCCGACAGATGTTTTTC.

The rearrangement links TRDV2 to TRDJ1; 11 nucleotides align to TRDD3. This CDR3 has 18 amino acids. Germline CDR1 GEAIGNYY, CDR2 EKD. V was pared by 0 bases and J by 1 base, with 9 bases of the junction left unmatched. CDR3 residues: CACDTAGGYRMSTDKLIF. CDR3 DNA: TGTGCCTGTGACACCGCTGGGGGATACAGGATGTCCACCGATAAACTCATCTTT.

This clone was counted a few times. One base away lies a much larger clone, so this may be a sequencing read error. The V gene is TRDV2, the J gene TRDJ3, with 11 positions matching TRDD3. The CDR3 has 20 amino acids. V dropped 3 bases and J dropped 2; count of bases not matched to a gene: 11. Germline values: CDR1 GEAIGNYY, CDR2 EKD. In DNA form, the CDR3 reads TGTGCCTGTGACTCCGGAGCACTGGGGGATAAGCCCTGGGACACCCGACAGATGTTTTTC. Amino acids: CACDSGALGDKPWDTRQMFF.

This clone was picked up a small number of times. This chain links TRDV2 with TRDJ1, with D possibly being TRDD2 or TRDD3 (7 bases each). Trimming took 3 bases from V and 2 from J, leaving 27 bases between them. The germline V gene encodes CDR1 GEAIGNYY and CDR2 EKD. The CDR3 covers 19 residues. In DNA, the CDR3 is TGTGCCTGTGACGGCCTTCCTCTTACTGTGGGATACAATACCGATAAACTCATCTTT. This gives the protein CACDGLPLTVGYNTDKLIF.

This chain links TRDV2 with TRDJ1; 7 bases fit TRDD3. CDR1 and CDR2 from the germline V gene are GEAIGNYY and EKD. Trimming cost V 0 bases and J 0 bases; bases outside gene matches: 15. CDR3 length: 19 residues. The CDR3 DNA sequence: TGTGCCTGTGACACCGTTGAGAGTACTGGGGATATGGACACCGATAAACTCATCTTT. This codes for CACDTVESTGDMDTDKLIF.

The V gene is TRDV2, the J gene TRDJ1, with a possible D match to TRDD3 (6 bases). CDR1 and CDR2 (germline): GEAIGNYY, EKD. V lost 0 bases and J lost 0, with 22 bases in between. CDR3 length: 19 residues. In DNA form, the CDR3 reads TGTGCCTGTGACACCGCCGGGGGTCTAGGGGGACTATACACCGATAAACTCATCTTT. Translating gives CACDTAGGLGGLYTDKLIF.

This clone occurred a few times. It may be a read error: a sequence one base away is much more abundant. V gene TRDV2 combines with J gene TRDJ1; D is undetermined. This CDR3 comprises 14 residues. Germline CDR1 and CDR2: GEAIGNYY and EKD. CDR3 DNA sequence: TGTGCCTGTGACACACTCACCTCCACCGATAAACTCACCTTT. Protein sequence: CACDTLTSTDKLTF.

The chain is built from TRDV2 and TRDJ1; 13 bases align to TRDD3. This CDR3 is built from 18 residues. Germline CDR1 GEAIGNYY, CDR2 EKD. Losses at the gene ends were 1 base for V and 2 bases for J; bases not matched to a gene: 9. The CDR3 spells CACDTVTGGYASTDKLIF. The CDR3 DNA sequence: TGTGCCTGTGACACGGTTACTGGGGGATACGCGTCGACCGATAAACTCATCTTT.

Remarks on this clone: Different DNA sequences within this sample yield the same CDR3. This rearrangement joins TRDV2 to TRDJ2, with D uncertain. The CDR3 covers 17 residues. Trimming stripped 0 bases from V and 1 base from J, with 14 bases between. The V gene's germline CDR1 is GEAIGNYY and CDR2 EKD. This CDR3 is CACDTVSGVHLTAQLFF. The CDR3 coding sequence is TGTGCCTGTGACACCGTCTCCGGGGTCCATTTGACAGCACAACTCTTCTTT.

This clone counts as medium-sized (0.01 to 0.1%). This chain connects TRDV2 to TRDJ1; D is uncertain. Trimming removed 3 bases at V and 2 bases at J, with 15 bases between. Germline values: CDR1 GEAIGNYY, CDR2 EKD. The CDR3 length is 15 residues. The CDR3 reads CACDPVTGRTDKLIF. The DNA of the CDR3 is TGTGCCTGTGACCCCGTCACAGGCCGGACCGATAAACTCATCTTT.

This clone was observed a few times. A much larger clone sits a single nucleotide away, making a read error possible. Additional DNA sequences in this sample encode the identical CDR3. The chain links TRDV2 to TRDJ1, with D perhaps matching TRDD3 (5 bases). Germline V gene sequence: CDR1 GEAIGNYY, CDR2 EKD. V lost 0 bases and J lost 2, with 36 bases in between. This CDR3 contains 23 residues. CDR3 residues: CACDTVVSAGLEHGNRRTDKLIF. CDR3 DNA sequence: TGTGCCTGTGACACCGTCGTATCAGCGGGATTGGAACACGGGAACCGGAGGACCGATAAACTCATCTTT.

In its sample, this clone was seen a few times. The chain has TRDV2 and TRDJ1; TRDD3 matches at 7 bases. V dropped 3 bases and J dropped 0; count of bases not matched to a gene: 15. Germline CDR1 reads GEAIGNYY; CDR2 reads EKD. There are 18 residues in the CDR3. The CDR3 DNA reads as TGTGCCTGTGACGTGCTGGGGGGTAGTGGGCCGGACACCGATAAACTCATCTTT. Protein: CACDVLGGSGPDTDKLIF.

This clone was picked up a small number of times. The sample carries other DNA sequences with the same CDR3. The chain carries TRDV2 and TRDJ3; 9 bases agree with TRDD3. The CDR3 is 19 amino acids. Germline assignment: CDR1 GEAIGNYY and CDR2 EKD. The trim removed 3 bases at V and 0 bases at J, leaving 8 bases unmatched. The CDR3 reads CACDPTGGPSSWDTRQMFF. CDR3 bases: TGTGCCTGTGACCCGACTGGGGGACCAAGCTCCTGGGACACCCGACAGATGTTTTTC.

The chain carries TRDV2 and TRDJ1; 8 bases match TRDD3. The germline V gene has CDR1 GEAIGNYY and CDR2 EKD. Unmatched junction bases numbered 26, after V lost 0 bases and J lost 0 bases. The CDR3 length is 23 residues. The CDR3 spells CACDTLGLRDTGPNADYTDKLIF. CDR3 bases: TGTGCCTGTGACACCTTAGGGCTGAGGGATACGGGTCCCAACGCGGACTACACCGATAAACTCATCTTT.

This clone showed up just a few times. The chain links TRDV2 to TRDJ2; TRDD3 matches at 7 bases. The J segment lost 0 bases and the V segment lost 3 bases, leaving 9 bases of the junction unmatched. There are 17 residues in the CDR3. Germline values: CDR1 GEAIGNYY, CDR2 EKD. This CDR3 is CACDPILGNALTAQLFF. The CDR3 coding sequence is TGTGCCTGTGACCCCATACTGGGGAACGCTTTGACAGCACAACTCTTCTTT.

A few counts support this clone. A much larger clone differs by one base, so this may be a read error. This chain's CDR3 is CACSPLHLDKLIF. The CDR3 nucleotides read TGTGCCTGTTCTCCACTGCACCTCGATAAACTCATCTTT. The J gene is TRDJ1, the V gene TRDV2; no clear D. CDR1 is GEAIGNYY, CDR2 EKD, per germline. V lost 6 bases and J 4 bases, leaving 14 bases between the germline ends. The CDR3 consists of 13 residues.

By proportion, this clone is hyperexpanded (1% or more). The sample contains more than one DNA sequence encoding this CDR3. The chain couples TRDV2 to TRDJ1, with 13 bases fitting TRDD3. This CDR3 spans 15 amino acids. Trimming cost V 3 bases and J 9 bases; bases outside gene matches: 9. From germline, CDR1 is GEAIGNYY and CDR2 EKD. The CDR3: CACDVLTGGYAELIF. The CDR3 nucleotides read TGTGCCTGTGACGTCCTTACTGGGGGATACGCGGAACTCATCTTT.

This clone has a handful of counts. This sample includes further DNA sequences coding for the same CDR3. The rearrangement links TRDV2 to TRDJ1, with 10 positions matching TRDD3. Trimming took 0 bases from V and 0 from J; bases not matched to a gene: 18. Germline V gives CDR1 GEAIGNYY, CDR2 EKD. This CDR3 spans 21 amino acids. The CDR3 nucleotides read TGTGCCTGTGACACCCTCCTGAATCTTCCCGCTACTGGGGGATACACCGATAAACTCATCTTT. This codes for CACDTLLNLPATGGYTDKLIF.

This clone was counted only a few times. V is TRDV2 and J is TRDJ1; D unclear. CDR3 size: 15 residues. Germline assignment: CDR1 GEAIGNYY and CDR2 EKD. Trimming left V 0 bases short and J 1 base short, with 11 bases between. This CDR3 reads CACDTLAEPTDKLIF. CDR3 in DNA: TGTGCCTGTGACACCCTAGCAGAGCCCACCGATAAACTCATCTTT.

This clone turned up a few times. This rearrangement joins TRDV2 to TRDJ3; weak D call: TRDD3 (6 bases). The germline V and J ends were trimmed by 0 bases and 1 base, with 24 bases remaining between them. Germline V gene sequence: CDR1 GEAIGNYY, CDR2 EKD. This CDR3 is 22 amino acids long. The CDR3 protein is CACDTTQAGDLTRSWDTRQMFF. CDR3 coding DNA: TGTGCCTGTGACACCACGCAAGCTGGGGATCTTACGAGGTCCTGGGACACCCGACAGATGTTTTTC.

This clone is deemed medium-sized. The chain joins TRDV2 to TRDJ3, with TRDD3 matching over 8 bases. V lost 0 bases to trimming and J lost 1 base; unmatched junction nucleotides: 10. CDR1 is GEAIGNYY, CDR2 EKD, per germline. This CDR3 has 20 amino acids. The CDR3 DNA reads TGTGCCTGTGACACCGCTGGGGGAGAAGCTCCGTCCTGGGACACCCGACAGATGTTTTTC. Protein sequence: CACDTAGGEAPSWDTRQMFF.

With regard to this clone: The sample has other DNA sequences that encode this CDR3 too. This chain links TRDV2 with TRDJ1; either TRDD2 or TRDD3 may fit D (5 bases each). Germline-derived CDR1 and CDR2 are GEAIGNYY and EKD. The CDR3 length is 23 residues. The V and J ends lost 0 bases and 0 bases respectively, with 34 bases between them. The CDR3 coding sequence is TGTGCCTGTGACACCGCCTTCGCCTCCTCCATAGGAGGATATGCACGGTACACCGATAAACTCATCTTT. Translated: CACDTAFASSIGGYARYTDKLIF.

The chain employs TRDV2 and TRDJ3; 8 bases map to TRDD3. J gave up 0 bases and V 0 bases, and 9 bases lay outside the gene matches. From germline, CDR1 is GEAIGNYY and CDR2 EKD. The CDR3 consists of 20 residues. The CDR3 protein is CACDTGGGSPDSWDTRQMFF. CDR3 bases: TGTGCCTGTGACACCGGTGGGGGATCCCCCGACTCCTGGGACACCCGACAGATGTTTTTC.

Only a few counts were recorded for this clone. V and J are TRDV2 and TRDJ1; D might be TRDD3 (6 bases). CDR3 length: 15 amino acids. The V gene's germline CDR1 is GEAIGNYY and CDR2 EKD. Trimming left V 0 bases short and J 3 bases short, with 13 bases between. CDR3 sequence: CACDTVGGGADKLIF. The CDR3 DNA reads TGTGCCTGTGACACCGTAGGGGGAGGCGCCGATAAACTCATCTTT.

With respect to this clone: Given a much more abundant clone one base away, this may be a read error. The same CDR3 is also encoded by other DNA sequences in this sample. V gene TRDV2 combines with J gene TRDJ1, with 9 bases fitting TRDD3. The CDR3 is made up of 17 amino acids. Germline CDR1 is GEAIGNYY and CDR2 is EKD. The CDR3 DNA is TGCGCCTGTGACCCTGTACTGGGGGACTTGTACACCGATAAACTCATCTTT. Amino acid sequence: CACDPVLGDLYTDKLIF.

This clone has just a few counts. The CDR3 DNA follows: TGTGCTCTTGGGGAACTTTTAGGGGTGACTGGGGGACTCAGTCGGGCACCTACCGATAAACTCATCTTT. Translating it yields CALGELLGVTGGLSRAPTDKLIF. The chain employs TRDV1 and TRDJ1, with TRDD3 identical over 9 bases. The V segment lost 0 bases and the J segment 2 bases; nucleotides outside the gene matches: 25. CDR3 length equals 23 residues. Germline loops: CDR1 TSWWSYY, CDR2 QGS.